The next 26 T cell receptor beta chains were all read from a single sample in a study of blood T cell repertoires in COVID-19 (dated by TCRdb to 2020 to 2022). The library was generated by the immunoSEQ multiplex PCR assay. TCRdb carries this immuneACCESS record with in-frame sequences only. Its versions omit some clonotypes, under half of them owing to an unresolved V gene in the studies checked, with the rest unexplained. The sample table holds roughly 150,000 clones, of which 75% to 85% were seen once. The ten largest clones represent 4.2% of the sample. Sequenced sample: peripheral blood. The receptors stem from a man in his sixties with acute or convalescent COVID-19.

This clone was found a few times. CDR3 in DNA: TGTGCCAGCAGTTCCGACACCGGGGAGCTGTTTTTT. Translated: CASSSDTGELFF. The chain combines TRBV12-3 or TRBV12-4 with TRBJ2-2, with unresolved D. The CDR3 is 12 amino acids. Trimming removed 4 bases at V and 3 bases at J, with 3 bases between.

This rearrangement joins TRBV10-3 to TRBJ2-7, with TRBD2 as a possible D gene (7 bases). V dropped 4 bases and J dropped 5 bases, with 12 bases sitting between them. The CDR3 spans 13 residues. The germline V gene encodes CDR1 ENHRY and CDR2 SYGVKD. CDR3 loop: CAISAGGHDEQYF. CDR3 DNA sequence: TGTGCCATCAGTGCCGGGGGGCACGACGAGCAGTACTTC.

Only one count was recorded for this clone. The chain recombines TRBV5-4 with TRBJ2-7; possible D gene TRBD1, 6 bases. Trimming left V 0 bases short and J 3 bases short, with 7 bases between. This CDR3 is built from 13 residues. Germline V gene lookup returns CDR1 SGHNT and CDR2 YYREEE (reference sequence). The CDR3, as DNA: TGTGCCAGCAGCTTGGACAGGGACTACGAGCAGTACTTC. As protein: CASSLDRDYEQYF.

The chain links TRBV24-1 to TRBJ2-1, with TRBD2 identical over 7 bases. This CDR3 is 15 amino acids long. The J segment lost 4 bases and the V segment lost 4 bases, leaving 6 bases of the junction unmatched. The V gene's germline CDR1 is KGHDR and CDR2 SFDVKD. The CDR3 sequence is CATSEVRGVYNEQFF. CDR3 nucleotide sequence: TGTGCCACCAGTGAGGTCCGGGGGGTTTACAATGAGCAGTTCTTC.

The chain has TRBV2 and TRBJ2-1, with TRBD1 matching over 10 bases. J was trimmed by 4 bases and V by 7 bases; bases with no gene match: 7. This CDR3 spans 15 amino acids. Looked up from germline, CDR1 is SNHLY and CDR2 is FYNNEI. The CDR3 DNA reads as TGTGCCAGCACCCCGGGACAGGGGACTTACAATGAGCAGTTCTTC. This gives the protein CASTPGQGTYNEQFF.

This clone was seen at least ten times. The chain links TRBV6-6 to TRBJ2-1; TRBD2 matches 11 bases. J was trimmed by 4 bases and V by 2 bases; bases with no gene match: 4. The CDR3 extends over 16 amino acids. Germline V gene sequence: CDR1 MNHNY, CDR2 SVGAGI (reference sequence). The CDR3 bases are TGTGCCAGCAGTTACCCTTTAGCGGGAGGGTACAATGAGCAGTTCTTC. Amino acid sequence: CASSYPLAGGYNEQFF.

CDR3 DNA sequence: TGTGCCAGCAGCCCCGGGACAGTGTCCCGAAACACCATATATTTT. Encoded protein: CASSPGTVSRNTIYF. V and J are TRBV11-2 and TRBJ1-3; TRBD1 agrees at 7 bases. With 5 bases clipped from V and 5 bases from J, the junction kept 9 bases outside the gene matches. Germline CDR1 SGHAT, CDR2 FQNNGV. The CDR3 has 15 amino acids.

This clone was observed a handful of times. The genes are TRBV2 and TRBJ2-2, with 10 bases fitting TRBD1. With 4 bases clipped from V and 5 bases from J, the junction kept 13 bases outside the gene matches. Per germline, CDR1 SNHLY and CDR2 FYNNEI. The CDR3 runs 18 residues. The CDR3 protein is CASSVRQGANVRTGELFF. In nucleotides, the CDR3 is TGTGCCAGCAGTGTTAGACAGGGGGCGAATGTAAGGACCGGGGAGCTGTTTTTT.

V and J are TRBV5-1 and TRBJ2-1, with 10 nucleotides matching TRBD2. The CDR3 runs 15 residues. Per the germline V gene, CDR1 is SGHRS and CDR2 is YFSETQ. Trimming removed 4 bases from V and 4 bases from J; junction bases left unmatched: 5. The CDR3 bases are TGCGCCAGCAGCCCGACTAGCGGGCTATACAATGAGCAGTTCTTC. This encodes CASSPTSGLYNEQFF.

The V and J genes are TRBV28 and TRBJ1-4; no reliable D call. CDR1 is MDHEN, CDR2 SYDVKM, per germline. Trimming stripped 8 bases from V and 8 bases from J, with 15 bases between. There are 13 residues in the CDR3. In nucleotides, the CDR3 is TGTGCCAGCGGTGGCAGTGTAAAGGAAAAACTGTTTTTT. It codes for CASGGSVKEKLFF.

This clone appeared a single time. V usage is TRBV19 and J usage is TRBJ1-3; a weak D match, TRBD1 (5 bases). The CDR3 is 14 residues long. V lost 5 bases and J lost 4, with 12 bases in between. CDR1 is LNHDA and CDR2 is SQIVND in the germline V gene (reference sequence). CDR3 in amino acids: CASSLGGAGNTIYF. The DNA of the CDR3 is TGTGCCAGTAGTTTGGGGGGAGCGGGAAACACCATATATTTT.

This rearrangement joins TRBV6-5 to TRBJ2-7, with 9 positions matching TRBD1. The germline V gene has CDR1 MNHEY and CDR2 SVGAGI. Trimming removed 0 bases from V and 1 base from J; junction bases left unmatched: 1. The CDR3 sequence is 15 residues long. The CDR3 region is CASSYSGTGSYEQYF. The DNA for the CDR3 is TGTGCCAGCAGTTACTCCGGGACAGGGTCCTACGAGCAGTACTTC.

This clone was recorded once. CDR3 amino acids: CASETGSEKLFF. DNA of the CDR3: TGTGCCAGCGAGACAGGGAGCGAAAAACTGTTTTTT. This chain connects TRBV28 to TRBJ1-4; 7 nucleotides match TRBD1. V lost 8 bases, J lost 8 bases, and 5 bases stayed unmatched. Germline loops: CDR1 MDHEN, CDR2 SYDVKM. The CDR3 contains 12 residues.

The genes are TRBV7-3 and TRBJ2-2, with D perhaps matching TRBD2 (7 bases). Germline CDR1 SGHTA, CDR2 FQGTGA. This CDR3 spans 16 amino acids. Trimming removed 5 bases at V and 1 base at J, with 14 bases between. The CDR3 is CASSPSGGLNTGELFF. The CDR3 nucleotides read TGTGCCAGCAGCCCATCCGGGGGGCTGAACACCGGGGAGCTGTTTTTT.

CDR3: CASSLALAGGNTDTQYF. As DNA, the CDR3 is TGCGCCAGCAGCTTGGCTCTAGCGGGAGGGAACACAGATACGCAGTATTTT. J is TRBJ2-3 and V is TRBV5-1; 12 bases map to TRBD2. The length of the CDR3 is 17 residues. V lost 0 bases and J lost 2; bases outside the gene matches: 4. Germline lookup yields CDR1 SGHRS and CDR2 YFSETQ.

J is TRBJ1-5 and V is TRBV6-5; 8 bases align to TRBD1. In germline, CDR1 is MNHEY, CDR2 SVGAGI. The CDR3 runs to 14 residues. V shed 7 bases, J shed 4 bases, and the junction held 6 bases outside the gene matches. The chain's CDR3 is CASNQGATNQPQHF. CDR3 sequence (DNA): TGTGCCAGCAATCAGGGGGCTACGAATCAGCCCCAGCATTTT.

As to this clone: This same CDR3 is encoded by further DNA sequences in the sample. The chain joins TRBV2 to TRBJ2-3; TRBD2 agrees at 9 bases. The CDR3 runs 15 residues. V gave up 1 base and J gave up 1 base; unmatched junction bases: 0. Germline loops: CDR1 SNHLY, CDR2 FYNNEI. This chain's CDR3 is CASSEGGRGTDTQYF. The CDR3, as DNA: TGTGCCAGCAGTGAAGGCGGGAGGGGCACAGATACGCAGTATTTT.

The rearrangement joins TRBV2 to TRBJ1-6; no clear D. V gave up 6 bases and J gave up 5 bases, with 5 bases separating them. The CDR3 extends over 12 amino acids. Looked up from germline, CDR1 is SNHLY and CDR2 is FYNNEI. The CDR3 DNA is TGTGCCAGCAGCGCGAATAATTCACCCCTCCACTTT. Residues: CASSANNSPLHF.

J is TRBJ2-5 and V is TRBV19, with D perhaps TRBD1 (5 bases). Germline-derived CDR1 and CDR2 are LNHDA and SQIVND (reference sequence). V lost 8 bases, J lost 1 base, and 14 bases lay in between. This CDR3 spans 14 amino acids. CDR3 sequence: CASSDRRVQETQYF. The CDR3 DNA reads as TGTGCCAGTTCAGACAGACGGGTCCAAGAGACCCAGTACTTC.

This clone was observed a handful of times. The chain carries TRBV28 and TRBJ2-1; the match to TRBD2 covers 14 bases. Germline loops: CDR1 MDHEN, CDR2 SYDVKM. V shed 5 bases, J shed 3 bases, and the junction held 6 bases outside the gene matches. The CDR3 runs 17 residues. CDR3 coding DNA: TGTGCCAGCAGTCTCGGGACTAGCGGGAGTATCTACAATGAGCAGTTCTTC. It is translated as CASSLGTSGSIYNEQFF.

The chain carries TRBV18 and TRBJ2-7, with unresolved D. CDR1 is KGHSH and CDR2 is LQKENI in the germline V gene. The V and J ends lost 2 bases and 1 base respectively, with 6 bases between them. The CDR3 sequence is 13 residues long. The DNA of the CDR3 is TGTGCCAGCTCACCAGCGGCTTCCTACGAGCAGTACTTC. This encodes CASSPAASYEQYF.

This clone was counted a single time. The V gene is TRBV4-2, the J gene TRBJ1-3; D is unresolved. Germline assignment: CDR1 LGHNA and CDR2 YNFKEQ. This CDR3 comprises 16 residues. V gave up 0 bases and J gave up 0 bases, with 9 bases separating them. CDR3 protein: CASSQELPDSGNTIYF. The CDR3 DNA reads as TGTGCCAGCAGCCAAGAGCTTCCAGACTCTGGAAACACCATATATTTT.

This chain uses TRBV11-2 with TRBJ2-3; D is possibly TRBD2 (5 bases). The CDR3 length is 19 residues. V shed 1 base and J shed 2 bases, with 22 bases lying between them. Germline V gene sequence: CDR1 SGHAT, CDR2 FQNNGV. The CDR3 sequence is CASSLGGTGFSDFTDTQYF. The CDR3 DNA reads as TGTGCCAGCAGCTTAGGGGGTACGGGGTTTTCGGACTTCACAGATACGCAGTATTTT.

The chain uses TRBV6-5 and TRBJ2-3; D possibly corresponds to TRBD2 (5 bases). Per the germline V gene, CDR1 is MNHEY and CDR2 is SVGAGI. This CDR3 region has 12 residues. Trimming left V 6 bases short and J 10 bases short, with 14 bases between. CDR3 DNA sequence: TGTGCCAGCAGGCCCCTGGAGGTCGCGCAGTATTTT. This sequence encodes CASRPLEVAQYF.

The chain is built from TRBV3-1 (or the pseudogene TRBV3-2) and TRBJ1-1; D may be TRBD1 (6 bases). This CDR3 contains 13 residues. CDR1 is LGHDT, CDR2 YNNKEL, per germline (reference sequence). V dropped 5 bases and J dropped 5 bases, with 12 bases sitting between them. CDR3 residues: CASSGGRGTEAFF. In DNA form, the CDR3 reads TGTGCCAGCAGCGGAGGCAGGGGTACTGAAGCTTTCTTT.

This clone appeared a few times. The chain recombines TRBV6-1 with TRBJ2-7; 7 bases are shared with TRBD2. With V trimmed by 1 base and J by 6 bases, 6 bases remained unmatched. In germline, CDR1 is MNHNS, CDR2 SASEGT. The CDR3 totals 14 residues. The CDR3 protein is CASSEGSTSVEQYF. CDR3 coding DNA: TGTGCCAGCAGTGAAGGGTCCACTAGCGTCGAGCAGTACTTC.